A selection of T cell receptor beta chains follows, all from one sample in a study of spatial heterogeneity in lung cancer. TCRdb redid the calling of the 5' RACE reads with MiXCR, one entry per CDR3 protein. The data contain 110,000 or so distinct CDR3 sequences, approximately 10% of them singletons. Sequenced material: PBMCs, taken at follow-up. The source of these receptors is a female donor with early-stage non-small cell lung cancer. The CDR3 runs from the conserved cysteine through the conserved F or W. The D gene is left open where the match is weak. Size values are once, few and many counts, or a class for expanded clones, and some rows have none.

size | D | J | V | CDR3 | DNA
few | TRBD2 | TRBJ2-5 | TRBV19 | CASSIIPGGLGETQYF | TGTGCCAGTAGTATAATTCCGGGGGGGTTAGGAGAGACCCAGTACTTC
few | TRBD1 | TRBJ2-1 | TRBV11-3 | CASSLPGQGYNEQFF | TGTGCCAGCAGCTTACCGGGACAGGGGTACAATGAGCAGTTCTTC
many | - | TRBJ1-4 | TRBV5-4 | CASSFRTAATNEKLFF | TGTGCCAGCAGCTTTCGTACAGCCGCAACTAATGAAAAACTGTTTTTT
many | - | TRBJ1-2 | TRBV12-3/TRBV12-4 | CASSPGPSRANYGYTF | TGTGCCAGCAGCCCCGGACCATCGAGAGCTAACTATGGCTACACCTTC
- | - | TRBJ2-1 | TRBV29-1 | CSVGRTFYNEQFF | TGCAGCGTTGGGCGGACGTTCTACAATGAGCAGTTCTTC
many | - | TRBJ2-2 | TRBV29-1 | CSVLGYTGELFF | TGCAGCGTTCTAGGGTACACCGGGGAGCTGTTTTTT
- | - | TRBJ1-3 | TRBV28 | CASSSSGHSGNTIYF | TGTGCCAGCAGTTCATCAGGGCACTCTGGAAACACCATATATTTT
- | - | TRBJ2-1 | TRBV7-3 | CASSLQHSTSEQFF | TGTGCCAGCAGCTTACAACACTCGACTAGTGAGCAGTTCTTC
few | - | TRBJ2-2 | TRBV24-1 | CATAHDSTGELFF | TGTGCCACCGCTCACGACTCAACCGGGGAGCTGTTTTTT
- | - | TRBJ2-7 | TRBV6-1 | CASSGSSEQYF | TGTGCCAGCAGTGGGTCATCCGAGCAGTACTTC